This T cell receptor beta chain originates from a study of shared clonotypes between healthy human individuals. Of note for this clone: Its antigen is not known.

CDR1 is LNHDA and CDR2 is SQIVND in the germline V gene (reference sequence). Deletions cut 6 bases from V and 2 bases from J, with 14 bases between. The CDR3 consists of 14 residues. Sequencing used immunoSEQ multiplex PCR; TCRdb keeps in-frame clones, though not all of them. The profile covers about 2.1 million clones, with 85% to 95% appearing a single time and under 2% taken by the ten largest. Selected positively for CCR7 and CD45RO-negative, naive CD8 cells excluded terminally differentiated effector memory CD45RA+ cells. Study-level results: There were few donors, and this limited the genetic and exposure-history diversity represented.

What was sequenced was naive CD8+ T cells from PBMCs. This TCR was sampled from a young man in good health. Some clones in this sample may be carry-over from other donors' samples. The chain couples TRBV19 to TRBJ2-7, with D hard to call. CDR3 sequence: CASSRQDGPYEQYF. CDR3 in DNA: TGTGCCAGTAGCAGGCAGGACGGACCCTACGAGCAGTACTTC. The whole variable domain, remainder taken from reference TRBV19 and TRBJ2-7, is DGGITQSPKYLFRKEGQNVTLSCEQNLNHDAMYWYRQDPGQGLRLIYYSQIVNDFQKGDIAEGYSVSREKKESFPLTVTSAQKNPTAFYLCASSRQDGPYEQYFGPGTRLTVT.